The 2 T cell receptor beta chains reported below all come from one sample, sequenced in a study of control samples from healthy donors and cancer patients (dated by TCRdb to 2018 to 2021). Library preparation employed the immunoSEQ multiplex PCR assay. TCRdb obtained this table from immuneACCESS and retained in-frame rearrangements with V and J assigned. These tables miss some clones; where compared with another copy, unresolved V genes account for less than half of the shortfall, and the remainder is unexplained. This sample comprises 97,000 or so clones, about 91% of them detected only once. The leading ten clones occupy 2% to 3% of the sample. Material: blood. All receptors derive from a woman under 30 in good health.

The chain joins TRBV3-1 (or the pseudogene TRBV3-2) to TRBJ2-7, with D hard to call. This CDR3 has 12 residues. With 4 bases removed from V and 3 bases from J, the gap between germline ends came to 7 bases. Germline assignment: CDR1 LGHDT and CDR2 YNNKEL (reference sequence). The CDR3 nucleotides are TGTGCCAGCAGCCGGAGCTACTACGAGCAGTACTTC. It encodes CASSRSYYEQYF.

This rearrangement joins TRBV27 to TRBJ2-7; tentatively, D is TRBD1 or TRBD2 (7 bases each). Trimming left V 2 bases short and J 7 bases short, with 18 bases between. Germline CDR1 MNHEY, CDR2 SMNVEV (reference sequence). The CDR3 covers 15 residues. For the CDR3, the DNA is TGTGCCAGCAGTTTAAGACAGGGAGGGTCCGGAGAGCAGTACTTC. Its translation is CASSLRQGGSGEQYF.